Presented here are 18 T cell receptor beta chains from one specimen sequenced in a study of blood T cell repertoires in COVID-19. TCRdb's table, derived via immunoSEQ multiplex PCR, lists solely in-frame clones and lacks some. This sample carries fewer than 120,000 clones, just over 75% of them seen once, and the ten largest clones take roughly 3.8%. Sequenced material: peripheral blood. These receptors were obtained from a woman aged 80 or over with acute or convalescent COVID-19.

The CDR3 DNA reads TGTGCCAGCAGCCAAGGAAGGGGTCTCTCTTACGAGCAGTACTTC. Protein product: CASSQGRGLSYEQYF. This chain joins TRBV14 and TRBJ2-7; maybe TRBD1 (5 bases). In germline, CDR1 is SGHDN, CDR2 FVKESK. Trimming left V 1 base short and J 4 bases short, with 14 bases between. This CDR3 spans 15 amino acids.

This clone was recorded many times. The CDR3 DNA sequence: TGCGCCAGCAGTGAATATCTGCTGAGCTCCTACAATGAGCAGTTCTTC. Residues: CASSEYLLSSYNEQFF. J is TRBJ2-1 and V is TRBV10-1; D not resolved. Germline V gene data show CDR1 as WNHNN and CDR2 as SYGVQD (reference sequence). V lost 3 bases to trimming and J lost 0 bases, with 12 bases between them. This CDR3 region has 16 residues.

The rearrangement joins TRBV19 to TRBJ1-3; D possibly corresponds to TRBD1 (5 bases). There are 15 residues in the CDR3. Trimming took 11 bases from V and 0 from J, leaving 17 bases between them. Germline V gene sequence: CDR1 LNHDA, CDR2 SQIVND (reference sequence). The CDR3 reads CAPGGGSGSGNTIYF. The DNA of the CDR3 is TGTGCCCCCGGGGGGGGGTCAGGCTCTGGAAACACCATATATTTT.

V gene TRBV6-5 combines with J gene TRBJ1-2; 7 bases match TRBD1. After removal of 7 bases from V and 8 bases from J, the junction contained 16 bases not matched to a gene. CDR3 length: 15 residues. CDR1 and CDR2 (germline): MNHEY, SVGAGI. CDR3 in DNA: TGTGCCAGCAAGGTGGGACAGCACTCCGTCGGGGGCTACACCTTC. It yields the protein CASKVGQHSVGGYTF.

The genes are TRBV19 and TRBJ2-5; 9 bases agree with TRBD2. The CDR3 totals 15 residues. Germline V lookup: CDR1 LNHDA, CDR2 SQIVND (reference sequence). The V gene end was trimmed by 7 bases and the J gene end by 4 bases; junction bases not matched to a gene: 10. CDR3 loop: CASTRGVAGAETQYF. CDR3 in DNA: TGTGCCAGTACCCGAGGGGTAGCGGGAGCAGAGACCCAGTACTTC.

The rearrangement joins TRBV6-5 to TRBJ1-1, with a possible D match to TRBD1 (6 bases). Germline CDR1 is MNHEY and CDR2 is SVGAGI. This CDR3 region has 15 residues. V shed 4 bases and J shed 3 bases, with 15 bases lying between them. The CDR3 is CASSSPGGSDTEAFF. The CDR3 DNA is TGTGCCAGCAGTTCACCGGGGGGCTCGGACACTGAAGCTTTCTTT.

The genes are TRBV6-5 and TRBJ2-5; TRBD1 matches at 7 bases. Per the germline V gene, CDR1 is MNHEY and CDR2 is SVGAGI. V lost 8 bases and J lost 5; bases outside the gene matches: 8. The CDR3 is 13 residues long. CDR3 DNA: TGTGCCAGCGTCCTGACAGGGTCGGAGACCCAGTACTTC. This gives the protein CASVLTGSETQYF.

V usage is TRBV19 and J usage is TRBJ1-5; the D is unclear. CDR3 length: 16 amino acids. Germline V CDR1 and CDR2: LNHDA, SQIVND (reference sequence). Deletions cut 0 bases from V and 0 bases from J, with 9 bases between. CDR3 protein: CASSIDSTYSNQPQHF. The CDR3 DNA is TGTGCCAGTAGTATAGATTCGACTTATAGCAATCAGCCCCAGCATTTT.

The CDR3 protein is CASSPNPGQRTAKNIQYF. The CDR3 nucleotides read TGTGCCAGCAGCCCAAACCCGGGACAGCGAACAGCCAAAAACATTCAGTACTTC. The J gene is TRBJ2-4, the V gene TRBV7-9; TRBD1 matches at 7 bases. The germline gives CDR1 SEHNR, CDR2 FQNEAQ (reference sequence). This CDR3 contains 18 residues. V gave up 5 bases and J gave up 0 bases; unmatched junction bases: 13. The full variable domain, in which reference TRBV7-9 and TRBJ2-4 provide the parts outside the CDR3, is DTGVSQNPRHKITKRGQNVTFRCDPISEHNRLYWYRQTLGQGPEFLTYFQNEAQLEKSRLLSDRFSAERPKGSFSTLEIQRTEQGDSAMYLCASSPNPGQRTAKNIQYFGAGTRLSVL.

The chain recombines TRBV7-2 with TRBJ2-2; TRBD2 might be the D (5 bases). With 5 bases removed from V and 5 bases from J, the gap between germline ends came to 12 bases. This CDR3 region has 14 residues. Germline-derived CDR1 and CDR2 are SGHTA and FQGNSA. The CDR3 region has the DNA TGTGCCAGCAGCCCGAGCACGGGGACCGGGGAGCTGTTTTTT. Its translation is CASSPSTGTGELFF.

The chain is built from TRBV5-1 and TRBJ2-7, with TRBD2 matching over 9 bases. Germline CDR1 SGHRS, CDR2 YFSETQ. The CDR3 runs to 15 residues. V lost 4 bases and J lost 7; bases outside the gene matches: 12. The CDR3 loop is CASSGQTSGLEEQYF. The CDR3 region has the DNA TGCGCCAGCAGCGGGCAGACTAGCGGACTCGAGGAGCAGTACTTC. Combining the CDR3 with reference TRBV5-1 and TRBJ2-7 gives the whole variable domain KAGVTQTPRYLIKTRGQQVTLSCSPISGHRSVSWYQQTPGQGLQFLFEYFSETQRNKGNFPGRFSGRQFSNSRSEMNVSTLELGDSALYLCASSGQTSGLEEQYFGPGTRLTVT.

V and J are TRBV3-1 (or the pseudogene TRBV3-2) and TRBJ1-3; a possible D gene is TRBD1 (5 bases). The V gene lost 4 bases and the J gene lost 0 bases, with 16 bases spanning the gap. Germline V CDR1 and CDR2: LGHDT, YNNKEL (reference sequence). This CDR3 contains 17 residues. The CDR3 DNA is TGTGCCAGCAGCCGGGGGGGGGACCTCTTCTCTGGAAACACCATATATTTT. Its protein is CASSRGGDLFSGNTIYF.

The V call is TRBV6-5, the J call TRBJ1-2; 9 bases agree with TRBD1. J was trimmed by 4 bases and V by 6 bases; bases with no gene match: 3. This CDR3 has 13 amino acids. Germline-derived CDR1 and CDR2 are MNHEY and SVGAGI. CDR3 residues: CASRATGGYGYTF. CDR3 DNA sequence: TGTGCCAGCAGGGCGACAGGGGGCTATGGCTACACCTTC.

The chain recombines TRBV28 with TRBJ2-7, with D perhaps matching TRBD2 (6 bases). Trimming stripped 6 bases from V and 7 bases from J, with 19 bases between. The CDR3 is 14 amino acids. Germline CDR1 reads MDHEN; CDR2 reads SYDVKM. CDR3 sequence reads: CASRPALGTREQYF. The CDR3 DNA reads TGTGCCAGCAGACCGGCACTAGGGACTCGGGAGCAGTACTTC.

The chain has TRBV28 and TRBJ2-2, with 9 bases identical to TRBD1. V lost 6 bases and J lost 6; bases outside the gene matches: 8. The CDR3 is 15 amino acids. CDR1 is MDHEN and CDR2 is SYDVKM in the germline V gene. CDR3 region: CASRAQGQGSGELFF. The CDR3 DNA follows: TGTGCCAGCAGAGCCCAGGGACAGGGTTCCGGGGAGCTGTTTTTT.

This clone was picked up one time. The CDR3 nucleotides read TGTGCCACCAGTGACCCCGGGACTAGCGGGAGCAATGAGCAGTTCTTC. This translates into CATSDPGTSGSNEQFF. The chain recombines TRBV24-1 with TRBJ2-1; 14 bases line up with TRBD2. The CDR3 sequence is 16 residues long. Germline CDR1 is KGHDR and CDR2 is SFDVKD. V dropped 4 bases and J dropped 6; count of bases not matched to a gene: 4.

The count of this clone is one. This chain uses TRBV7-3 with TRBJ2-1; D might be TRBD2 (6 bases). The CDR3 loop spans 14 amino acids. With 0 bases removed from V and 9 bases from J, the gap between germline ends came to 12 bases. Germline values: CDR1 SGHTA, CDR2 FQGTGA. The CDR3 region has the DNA TGTGCCAGCAGCTTAACGGGGAGGCTGGGTGAGCAGTTCTTC. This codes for CASSLTGRLGEQFF.

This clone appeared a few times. The CDR3 region is CASSHTFVELFF. In DNA, the CDR3 is TGTGCCAGCAGTCACACCTTCGTGGAGCTGTTTTTT. The V call is TRBV6-5, the J call TRBJ2-2; D gene uncertain. CDR3 length equals 12 residues. Trimming left V 5 bases short and J 10 bases short, with 11 bases between. Germline values: CDR1 MNHEY, CDR2 SVGAGI.